A single sample is the source of the 30 T cell receptor beta chains below, sequenced in a study of CXCR3-negative and CXCR3-positive naive CD8 T cells. These TCRs are of unknown antigen specificity. Study-level findings and limits: A higher hydrophobicity marked the TRB CDR3s of CXCR3-positive naive cells versus CXCR3-negative naive cells.

Each TRB cDNA library was prepared by 5' RACE (with UMI labels). TCRdb re-called the 5' RACE reads and catalogs CDR3 proteins one per entry, DNA excluded. This sample carries about 70,000 distinct CDR3 sequences, with approximately 0.71% going to the ten biggest clones. Sequenced material: naive CXCR3+ CD8+ T cells from blood. Documented subset: CD45RO-CCR7+CD27+CD95- naive CD8+ T cells expressing CXCR3 (TNR3+). Every receptor here comes from a human donor in good health. Some clones in this sample may be carry-over from other donors' samples.

CDR3 sequence: CASSQEVGGGPYNEQFF. This chain joins TRBV4-3 and TRBJ2-1; the D call of TRBD2 rests on TCRdb alone, since no DNA is present to check it. CDR3 length: 17 amino acids. Germline assignment: CDR1 LGHNA and CDR2 YSLEER.

The V call is TRBV4-2, the J call TRBJ2-1; TCRdb designates TRBD2, a call that cannot be tested without DNA. Germline V gene lookup returns CDR1 LGHNA and CDR2 YNFKEQ. This CDR3 is 17 amino acids long. The CDR3 sequence is CASSLTLEGSSYNEQFF.

CDR3 sequence: CASSQKADEQFF. The chain joins TRBV19 to TRBJ2-1. CDR1 is LNHDA and CDR2 is SQIVND in the germline V gene (reference sequence). The CDR3 is 12 amino acids.

This chain links TRBV7-3 with TRBJ2-1; the D call of TRBD2 rests on TCRdb alone, since no DNA is present to check it. This CDR3 is 15 amino acids long. Germline-derived CDR1 and CDR2 are SGHTA and FQGTGA. CDR3 residues: CASSLGGGPYNEQFF.

J is TRBJ2-7 and V is TRBV29-1. Germline CDR1 is SQVTM and CDR2 is ANQGSEA. The CDR3 has 14 residues. CDR3 in amino acids: CSVEESGSTYEQYF.

The V gene is TRBV20-1, the J gene TRBJ2-1; TCRdb names TRBD1, which stays unverified in the absence of DNA. Germline V gives CDR1 DFQATT, CDR2 SNEGSKA (reference sequence). The CDR3 contains 14 residues. The CDR3 reads CSAGATSSYNEQFF.

V gene TRBV6-6 combines with J gene TRBJ2-5; TCRdb lists TRBD2, though no DNA is available to test this call. This CDR3 is 16 amino acids long. Germline values: CDR1 MNHNY, CDR2 SVGAGI (reference sequence). The CDR3: CASSYSTSGAQETQYF.

J is TRBJ2-7 and V is TRBV29-1; TCRdb picks TRBD2, but there is no DNA to check that call. Germline V gene sequence: CDR1 SQVTM, CDR2 ANQGSEA. The CDR3 runs to 12 residues. This CDR3 reads CSGGKTSYEQYF.

The chain has TRBV3-1 and TRBJ1-2. From germline, CDR1 is LGHDT and CDR2 YNNKEL (reference sequence). The CDR3 runs to 14 residues. The CDR3 region is CASSQDWGFYGYTF.

V and J are TRBV5-1 and TRBJ1-2; the D call of TRBD1 rests on TCRdb alone, since no DNA is present to check it. Germline-derived CDR1 and CDR2 are SGHRS and YFSETQ. This CDR3 is 13 amino acids long. CDR3 protein: CASSDTPGFGYTF.

The CDR3 region is CASSQVWAGSTDTQYF. This chain links TRBV4-1 with TRBJ2-3; as DNA is missing, the TRBD1 call by TCRdb cannot be tested. The CDR3 runs to 16 residues. Germline CDR1 reads MGHRA; CDR2 reads YSYEKL.

The chain recombines TRBV30 with TRBJ1-6; TCRdb names TRBD1, which stays unverified in the absence of DNA. Germline V CDR1 and CDR2: GTSNPN, SVGIG (reference sequence). The CDR3 has 14 amino acids. The CDR3 reads CAWDGQRANSPLHF.

V and J are TRBV6-2 or TRBV6-3 and TRBJ2-4; TCRdb's D call of TRBD1 is untestable without DNA. The length of the CDR3 is 14 residues. Germline V gives CDR1 MNHEY, CDR2 SVGEGT. CDR3 in amino acids: CASRVLGQGYIQYF.

This chain links TRBV19 with TRBJ2-1; TCRdb designates TRBD1, a call that cannot be tested without DNA. The CDR3 totals 15 residues. Looked up from germline, CDR1 is LNHDA and CDR2 is SQIVND (reference sequence). This CDR3 reads CASSIAGRGLNEQFF.

The chain is built from TRBV12-3 or TRBV12-4 and TRBJ2-1; TCRdb lists TRBD1, though no DNA is available to test this call. The CDR3 is made up of 15 amino acids. The CDR3 here is CASSLTGGAGDEQFF.

This rearrangement joins TRBV12-3 or TRBV12-4 to TRBJ2-5. The CDR3 totals 15 residues. The CDR3 reads CASSAFLGREETQYF.

The genes are TRBV4-3 and TRBJ2-7; there is no DNA to check the TCRdb D call of TRBD1. Germline-derived CDR1 and CDR2 are LGHNA and YSLEER. The CDR3 sequence is 15 residues long. CDR3 protein: CASSLHDRAGYEQYF.

The rearrangement joins TRBV28 to TRBJ2-1; the TRBD2 assignment by TCRdb is unverifiable without DNA. Germline CDR1 reads MDHEN; CDR2 reads SYDVKM. The CDR3 runs 15 residues. The CDR3 spells CASSQGTSGYNEQFF. Variable domain in full (rest from reference TRBV28 and TRBJ2-1): DVKVTQSSRYLVKRTGEKVFLECVQDMDHENMFWYRQDPGLGLRLIYFSYDVKMKEKGDIPEGYSVSREKKERFSLILESASTNQTSMYLCASSQGTSGYNEQFFGPGTRLTVL.

The chain uses TRBV5-1 and TRBJ2-5; TCRdb's D call, TRBD2, is unchecked because there is no DNA. Germline assignment: CDR1 SGHRS and CDR2 YFSETQ. The CDR3 is 16 residues long. CDR3 in amino acids: CASRYSGGASIETQYF.

V is TRBV7-6 and J is TRBJ2-7; there is no DNA to check the TCRdb D call of TRBD1. Per germline, CDR1 SGHVS and CDR2 FNYEAQ. CDR3 size: 12 residues. CDR3 sequence reads: CASSKTGLEQYF.

This chain joins TRBV28 and TRBJ2-7; there is no DNA to check the TCRdb D call of TRBD1. The CDR3 has 16 amino acids. CDR1 and CDR2 from the germline V gene are MDHEN and SYDVKM. CDR3 region: CASSKQGARSAYEQYF.

The chain has TRBV11-3 and TRBJ2-1. This CDR3 contains 14 residues. CDR1 is SGHNT and CDR2 is YENEEA in the germline V gene. The chain's CDR3 is CASSPGGFSNEQFF. The entire variable domain, with the rest obtained from reference TRBV11-3 and TRBJ2-1, is as follows: EAGVVQSPRYKIIEKKQPVAFWCNPISGHNTLYWYLQNLGQGPELLIRYENEEAVDDSQLPKDRFSAERLKGVDSTLKIQPAELGDSAVYLCASSPGGFSNEQFFGPGTRLTVL.

The J gene is TRBJ2-1, the V gene TRBV7-7; as DNA is missing, the TRBD2 call by TCRdb cannot be tested. Germline V gives CDR1 SSHAT, CDR2 FNYEAQ (reference sequence). CDR3 size: 17 residues. The CDR3 spells CASSLFAGGSTYNEQFF. The whole variable domain, remainder taken from reference TRBV7-7 and TRBJ2-1, is GAGVSQSPRYKVTKRGQDVTLRCDPISSHATLYWYQQALGQGPEFLTYFNYEAQPDKSGLPSDRFSAERPEGSISTLTIQRTEQRDSAMYRCASSLFAGGSTYNEQFFGPGTRLTVL.

The rearrangement joins TRBV9 to TRBJ2-7; TCRdb reports TRBD1, a call that lacks DNA to check it against. There are 16 residues in the CDR3. Germline lookup yields CDR1 SGDLS and CDR2 YYNGEE. The CDR3 loop reads CASSVDPETDSYEQYF.

The CDR3 sequence: CSFNLRGLRAEAFF. This chain joins TRBV20-1 and TRBJ1-1; TCRdb proposes TRBD1, but this gene call is untestable without DNA. Germline assignment: CDR1 DFQATT and CDR2 SNEGSKA (reference sequence). This CDR3 region has 14 residues.

V and J are TRBV5-1 and TRBJ2-5; lacking DNA, the TRBD1 call made by TCRdb goes unchecked. CDR1 and CDR2 (germline): SGHRS, YFSETQ. This CDR3 is built from 18 residues. The CDR3 protein is CASRIGLAGGSPQETQYF.

The chain links TRBV6-2 or TRBV6-3 to TRBJ1-2; TCRdb's D gene call, TRBD1, goes unchecked for lack of DNA. Germline V CDR1 and CDR2: MNHEY, SVGEGT. The CDR3 is 13 residues long. This CDR3 reads CASSYAGTYGYTF.

This chain connects TRBV29-1 to TRBJ2-2; TCRdb gives TRBD1 as the D gene, but with no DNA this cannot be confirmed. CDR1 is SQVTM, CDR2 ANQGSEA, per germline. This CDR3 contains 15 residues. CDR3 in amino acids: CSVETYRGYAGELFF.

The J gene is TRBJ1-2, the V gene TRBV14. This CDR3 is built from 14 residues. CDR1 and CDR2 from the germline V gene are SGHDN and FVKESK. This CDR3 is CASSQWATNYGYTF.

The chain combines TRBV7-3 with TRBJ2-5; TCRdb gives TRBD1 as the D gene, but with no DNA this cannot be confirmed. This CDR3 is 14 amino acids long. Germline V gene lookup returns CDR1 SGHTA and CDR2 FQGTGA. The CDR3 reads CASNPIRDRETQYF.